This TCR beta chain was captured in a study of response to subunit inactivated influenza vaccine. Germline V lookup: CDR1 SNHLY, CDR2 FYNNEI. The ends lost 6 bases at V and 3 bases at J; junction bases unmatched: 1. CDR3 length equals 13 residues. TCRdb used MiXCR to reprocess the RT-PCR reads, holding one entry per CDR3 protein. The data contain 530,000 or so distinct CDR3 sequences, approximately 12% of them singletons. This clonotype was observed a handful of times. As yet, its antigen is unknown. Study-level points and caveats: After each seasonal influenza vaccination, few new T cells are recruited, the authors suggested.

The rearrangement links TRBV2 to TRBJ2-1; 8 bases align to TRBD2. Source: PBMCs from blood, taken on the day of vaccination. The receptor was derived from a man aged 50-60 years who received an inactivated influenza vaccine. CDR3 DNA sequence: TGTGCCAGCAGCCGGGAGGGCTACAATGAGCAGTTCTTC. This gives the protein CASSREGYNEQFF.